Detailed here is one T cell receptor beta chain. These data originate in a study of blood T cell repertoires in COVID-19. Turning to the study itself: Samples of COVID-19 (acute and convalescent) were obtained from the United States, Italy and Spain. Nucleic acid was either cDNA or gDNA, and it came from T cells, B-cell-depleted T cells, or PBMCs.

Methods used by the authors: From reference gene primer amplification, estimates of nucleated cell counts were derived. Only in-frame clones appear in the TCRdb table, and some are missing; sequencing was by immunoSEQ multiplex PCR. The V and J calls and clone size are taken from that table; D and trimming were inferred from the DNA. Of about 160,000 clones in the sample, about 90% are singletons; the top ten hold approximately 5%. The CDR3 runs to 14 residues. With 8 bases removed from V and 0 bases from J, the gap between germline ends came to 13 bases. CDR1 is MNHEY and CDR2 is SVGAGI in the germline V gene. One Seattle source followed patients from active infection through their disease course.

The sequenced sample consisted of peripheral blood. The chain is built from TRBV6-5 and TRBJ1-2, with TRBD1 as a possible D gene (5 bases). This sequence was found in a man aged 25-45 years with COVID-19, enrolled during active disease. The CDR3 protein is CASWTRGTNYGYTF. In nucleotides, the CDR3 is TGTGCCAGCTGGACCCGGGGGACTAACTATGGCTACACCTTC.